The present TCR beta chain was sequenced within a study of Ad26.COV2.S vaccination and SARS-CoV-2 variants. Study-level information: Doses of Ad26.COV2.S were injected into muscle once or twice, 56 days apart. The study's findings and limits: Once vaccination had occurred, spike-specific CD8+ and CD4+ T cell responses reportedly showed substantial breadth.

Treatment of the sample: about 20 received Ad26.COV2.S at low or high dose, single or two shots; 5 received placebo; per-sample allocation not given. Sample collection was performed on day 63 after the first vaccine or placebo injection. Vaccine was an Ad26 vector expressing Wuhan-strain SARS-CoV-2 spike. The data were produced by immunoSEQ multiplex PCR, yet TCRdb's version contains in-frame clones alone and is incomplete. In the table there are 380,000 or so clones, 65% to 90% of which are singletons. With respect to this clone: What it recognizes is unknown.

This receptor was taken from a person between 18 and 60 years old who received the Ad26.COV2.S COVID-19 vaccine or a placebo. The sequences come from peripheral blood, collected in a trial of Ad26.COV2.S vaccine versus placebo.

The CDR3 DNA sequence: TGTGCCACCAGTCCGGGATTTTACGAGCAGTACTTC. Translated, it gives CATSPGFYEQYF. The V call is TRBV24-1, the J call TRBJ2-7, with D perhaps matching TRBD2 (5 bases). Germline V gene sequence: CDR1 KGHDR, CDR2 SFDVKD. V lost 6 bases and J lost 4, with 9 bases in between. CDR3 length: 12 residues.